Listed here are 7 T cell receptor beta chains from one sample, sequenced in a study of blood T cells in healthy people across ages. Combining a sample-barcoded 5' primer with a J-beta primer mix, a second PCR ran for about 7 to 11 cycles. One entry per CDR3 protein results from TCRdb running MiXCR on the 5' RACE reads. This sample has 1,300,000 or so distinct CDR3 sequences, with approximately 63% found just once. Source material: blood. The receptors come from a young man in good health.

This clonotype was detected a few times. This chain connects TRBV7-9 to TRBJ2-3; D not resolved. Trimming removed 5 bases from V and 2 bases from J, with 14 bases in between. The CDR3 sequence is 15 residues long. The germline V gene encodes CDR1 SEHNR and CDR2 FQNEAQ (reference sequence). The CDR3 spells CASSPGVVYTDTQYF. The CDR3 region has the DNA TGTGCCAGCAGCCCTGGGGTAGTTTACACAGATACGCAGTATTTT.

This clonotype has a single count. This chain links TRBV6-5 with TRBJ2-2, with D maybe TRBD1 (6 bases). The germline gives CDR1 MNHEY, CDR2 SVGAGI. Trimming took 6 bases from V and 4 from J, leaving 12 bases between them. The CDR3 has 14 amino acids. The CDR3 loop reads CASREGQFTGELFF. CDR3 bases: TGTGCCAGCAGGGAAGGACAGTTCACCGGGGAGCTGTTTTTT.

As regards this clonotype: A read error may produce the germline difference seen at one junction end. The V gene is TRBV3-1, the J gene TRBJ1-1; TRBD1 might be the D (6 bases). The CDR3 extends over 14 amino acids. CDR1 and CDR2 (germline): LGHDT, YNNKEL (reference sequence). The CDR3 is CASTQQEGVTEAFF. The CDR3 DNA follows: TGTGCCAGCACCCAACAGGAGGGGGTCACTGAAGCTTTCTTT.

J is TRBJ2-5 and V is TRBV7-2; a weak D match, TRBD2 (5 bases). Judging by the DNA end, TRBJ2-7 fits better; the J call may be wrong. The CDR3 runs 14 residues. CDR1 SGHTA and CDR2 FQGNSA come from the germline V gene. The CDR3 DNA follows: TGTGCCAGCAGCTTCCCGCGCGGAGGCCACGAGCAGTACTTC. This gives the protein CASSFPRGGHEQYF.

The V gene is TRBV20-1, the J gene TRBJ2-4; D unresolved. The CDR3 spans 15 residues. Germline V CDR1 and CDR2: DFQATT, SNEGSKA (reference sequence). Trimming removed 1 base from V and 1 base from J, with 11 bases in between. In DNA form, the CDR3 reads TGCAGTGCTAGAGCTGGTCTTGCTGCCAAAAACATTCAGTACTTC. Its protein is CSARAGLAAKNIQYF.

This clonotype has just a few counts. J is TRBJ2-1 and V is TRBV29-1; D might be TRBD2 (6 bases). There are 14 residues in the CDR3. Germline loops: CDR1 SQVTM, CDR2 ANQGSEA. The V end was cut by 4 bases, the J end by 7 bases, with 17 bases between. The CDR3 region is CSVVGWGVVNEQFF. The CDR3 coding sequence is TGCAGCGTTGTCGGGTGGGGGGTAGTAAATGAGCAGTTCTTC.

This clonotype was seen a few times. The chain links TRBV4-1 to TRBJ2-7; maybe TRBD1 (5 bases). V was cut by 0 bases and J by 3 bases, with 21 bases left in between. Germline loops: CDR1 MGHRA, CDR2 YSYEKL. This CDR3 spans 18 amino acids. Here the CDR3 reads CASSQDQWGKPSYYEQYF. The CDR3 bases are TGCGCCAGCAGCCAAGATCAATGGGGCAAACCCTCCTACTACGAGCAGTACTTC.